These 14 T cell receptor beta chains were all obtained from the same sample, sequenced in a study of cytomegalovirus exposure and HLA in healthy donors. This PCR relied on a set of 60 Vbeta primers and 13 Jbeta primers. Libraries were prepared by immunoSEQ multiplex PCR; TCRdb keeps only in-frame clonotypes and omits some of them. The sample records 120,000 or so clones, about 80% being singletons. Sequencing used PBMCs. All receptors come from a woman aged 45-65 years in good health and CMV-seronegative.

The CDR3 region has the DNA TGCGCCAGTGGACAGCCGAACACTGAAGCTTTCTTT. Its translation: CASGQPNTEAFF. The V call is TRBV4-3, the J call TRBJ1-1; possible D gene TRBD1, 6 bases. V lost 9 bases and J lost 1, with 9 bases in between. The CDR3 runs 12 residues. Germline V gene sequence: CDR1 LGHNA, CDR2 YSLEER.

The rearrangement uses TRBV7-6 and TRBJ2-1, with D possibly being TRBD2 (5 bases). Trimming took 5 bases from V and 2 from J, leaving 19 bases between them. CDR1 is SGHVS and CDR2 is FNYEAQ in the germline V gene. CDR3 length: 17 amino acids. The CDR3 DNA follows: TGTGCCAGCAGCCCGGGTGGTTGGGCGGGTGCCTACAATGAGCAGTTCTTC. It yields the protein CASSPGGWAGAYNEQFF.

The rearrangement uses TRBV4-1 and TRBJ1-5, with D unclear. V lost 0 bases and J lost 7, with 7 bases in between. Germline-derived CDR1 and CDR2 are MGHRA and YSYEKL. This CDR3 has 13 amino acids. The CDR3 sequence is CASSQDYGQPQHF. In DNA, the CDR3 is TGCGCCAGCAGCCAAGATTACGGGCAGCCCCAGCATTTT.

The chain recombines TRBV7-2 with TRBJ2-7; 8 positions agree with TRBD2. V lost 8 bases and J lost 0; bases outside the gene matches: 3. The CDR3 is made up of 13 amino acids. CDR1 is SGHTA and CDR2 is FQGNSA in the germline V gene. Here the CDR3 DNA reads TGTGCCAGCGACAGCGGGAGCTCCTACGAGCAGTACTTC. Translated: CASDSGSSYEQYF.

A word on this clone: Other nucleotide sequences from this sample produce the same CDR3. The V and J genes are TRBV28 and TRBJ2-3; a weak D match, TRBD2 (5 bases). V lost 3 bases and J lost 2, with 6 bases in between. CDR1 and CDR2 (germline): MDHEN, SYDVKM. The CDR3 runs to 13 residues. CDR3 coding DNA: TGTGCCAGCAGTTTGGGAGCCACAGATACGCAGTATTTT. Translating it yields CASSLGATDTQYF. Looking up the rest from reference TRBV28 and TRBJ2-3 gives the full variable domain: DVKVTQSSRYLVKRTGEKVFLECVQDMDHENMFWYRQDPGLGLRLIYFSYDVKMKEKGDIPEGYSVSREKKERFSLILESASTNQTSMYLCASSLGATDTQYFGPGTRLTVL.

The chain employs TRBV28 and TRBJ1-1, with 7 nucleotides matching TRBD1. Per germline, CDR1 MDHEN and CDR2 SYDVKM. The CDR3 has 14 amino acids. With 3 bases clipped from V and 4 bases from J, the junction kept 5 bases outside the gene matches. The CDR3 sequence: CASSFRGTSTEAFF. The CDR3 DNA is TGTGCCAGCAGTTTCAGGGGGACGAGCACTGAAGCTTTCTTT.

In nucleotides, the CDR3 is TGTGCCAGCAGCTTAGTCGGAGGATGGACAGGGCAGAGAGAGCAGTACTTC. The encoded protein is CASSLVGGWTGQREQYF. This rearrangement joins TRBV7-8 to TRBJ2-7; TRBD1 matches at 8 bases. Looked up from germline, CDR1 is SGHVS and CDR2 is FQNEAQ. With 1 base clipped from V and 7 bases from J, the junction kept 15 bases outside the gene matches. The CDR3 has 17 residues.

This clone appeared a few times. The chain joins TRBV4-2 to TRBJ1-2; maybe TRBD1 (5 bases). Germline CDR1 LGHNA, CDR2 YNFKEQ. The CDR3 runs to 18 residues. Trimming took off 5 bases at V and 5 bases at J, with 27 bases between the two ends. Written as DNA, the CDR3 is TGTGCCAGCAGCTATACATATAGTTCTGGCACGACAGCATATGGCTACACCTTC. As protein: CASSYTYSSGTTAYGYTF.

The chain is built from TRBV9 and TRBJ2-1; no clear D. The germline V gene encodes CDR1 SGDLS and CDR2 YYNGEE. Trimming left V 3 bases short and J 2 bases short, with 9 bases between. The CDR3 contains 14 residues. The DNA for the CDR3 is TGTGCCAGCAGCGAAAGAGACACCTACAATGAGCAGTTCTTC. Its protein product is CASSERDTYNEQFF.

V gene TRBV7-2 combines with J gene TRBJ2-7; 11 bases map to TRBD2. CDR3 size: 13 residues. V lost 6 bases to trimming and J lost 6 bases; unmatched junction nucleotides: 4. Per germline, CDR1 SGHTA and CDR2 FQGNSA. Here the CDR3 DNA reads TGTGCCAGCAGATTCCTAGCGGGAGGCGAGCAGTACTTC. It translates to CASRFLAGGEQYF.

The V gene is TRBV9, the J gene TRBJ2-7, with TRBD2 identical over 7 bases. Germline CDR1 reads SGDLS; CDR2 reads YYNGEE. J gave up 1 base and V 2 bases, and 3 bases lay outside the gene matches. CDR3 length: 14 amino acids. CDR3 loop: CASSVLAASYEQYF. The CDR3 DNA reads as TGTGCCAGCAGCGTCCTAGCGGCGTCCTACGAGCAGTACTTC. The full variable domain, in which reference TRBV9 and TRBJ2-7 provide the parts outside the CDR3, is DSGVTQTPKHLITATGQRVTLRCSPRSGDLSVYWYQQSLDQGLQFLIQYYNGEERAKGNILERFSAQQFPDLHSELNLSSLELGDSALYFCASSVLAASYEQYFGPGTRLTVT.

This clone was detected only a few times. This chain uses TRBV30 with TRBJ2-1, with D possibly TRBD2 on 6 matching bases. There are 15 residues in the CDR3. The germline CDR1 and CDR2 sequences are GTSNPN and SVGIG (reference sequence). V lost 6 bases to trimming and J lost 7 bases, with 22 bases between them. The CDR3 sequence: CACSPTSPYMNEQFF. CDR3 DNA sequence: TGTGCCTGCTCCCCTACTAGCCCATATATGAATGAGCAGTTCTTC.

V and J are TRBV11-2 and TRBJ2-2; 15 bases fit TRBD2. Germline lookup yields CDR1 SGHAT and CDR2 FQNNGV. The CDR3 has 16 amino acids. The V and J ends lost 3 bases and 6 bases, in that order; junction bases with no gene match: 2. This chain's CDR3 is CASSFGLAGGPGELFF. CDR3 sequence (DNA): TGTGCCAGCAGCTTCGGACTAGCGGGAGGGCCCGGGGAGCTGTTTTTT. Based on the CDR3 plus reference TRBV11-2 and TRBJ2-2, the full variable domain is EAGVAQSPRYKIIEKRQSVAFWCNPISGHATLYWYQQILGQGPKLLIQFQNNGVVDDSQLPKDRFSAERLKGVDSTLKIQPAKLEDSAVYLCASSFGLAGGPGELFFGEGSRLTVL.

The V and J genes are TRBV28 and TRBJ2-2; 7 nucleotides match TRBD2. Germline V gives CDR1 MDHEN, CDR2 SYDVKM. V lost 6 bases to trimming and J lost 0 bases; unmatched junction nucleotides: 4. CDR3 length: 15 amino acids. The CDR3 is CASRATSANTGELFF. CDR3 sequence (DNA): TGTGCCAGCAGGGCTACTAGCGCGAACACCGGGGAGCTGTTTTTT.